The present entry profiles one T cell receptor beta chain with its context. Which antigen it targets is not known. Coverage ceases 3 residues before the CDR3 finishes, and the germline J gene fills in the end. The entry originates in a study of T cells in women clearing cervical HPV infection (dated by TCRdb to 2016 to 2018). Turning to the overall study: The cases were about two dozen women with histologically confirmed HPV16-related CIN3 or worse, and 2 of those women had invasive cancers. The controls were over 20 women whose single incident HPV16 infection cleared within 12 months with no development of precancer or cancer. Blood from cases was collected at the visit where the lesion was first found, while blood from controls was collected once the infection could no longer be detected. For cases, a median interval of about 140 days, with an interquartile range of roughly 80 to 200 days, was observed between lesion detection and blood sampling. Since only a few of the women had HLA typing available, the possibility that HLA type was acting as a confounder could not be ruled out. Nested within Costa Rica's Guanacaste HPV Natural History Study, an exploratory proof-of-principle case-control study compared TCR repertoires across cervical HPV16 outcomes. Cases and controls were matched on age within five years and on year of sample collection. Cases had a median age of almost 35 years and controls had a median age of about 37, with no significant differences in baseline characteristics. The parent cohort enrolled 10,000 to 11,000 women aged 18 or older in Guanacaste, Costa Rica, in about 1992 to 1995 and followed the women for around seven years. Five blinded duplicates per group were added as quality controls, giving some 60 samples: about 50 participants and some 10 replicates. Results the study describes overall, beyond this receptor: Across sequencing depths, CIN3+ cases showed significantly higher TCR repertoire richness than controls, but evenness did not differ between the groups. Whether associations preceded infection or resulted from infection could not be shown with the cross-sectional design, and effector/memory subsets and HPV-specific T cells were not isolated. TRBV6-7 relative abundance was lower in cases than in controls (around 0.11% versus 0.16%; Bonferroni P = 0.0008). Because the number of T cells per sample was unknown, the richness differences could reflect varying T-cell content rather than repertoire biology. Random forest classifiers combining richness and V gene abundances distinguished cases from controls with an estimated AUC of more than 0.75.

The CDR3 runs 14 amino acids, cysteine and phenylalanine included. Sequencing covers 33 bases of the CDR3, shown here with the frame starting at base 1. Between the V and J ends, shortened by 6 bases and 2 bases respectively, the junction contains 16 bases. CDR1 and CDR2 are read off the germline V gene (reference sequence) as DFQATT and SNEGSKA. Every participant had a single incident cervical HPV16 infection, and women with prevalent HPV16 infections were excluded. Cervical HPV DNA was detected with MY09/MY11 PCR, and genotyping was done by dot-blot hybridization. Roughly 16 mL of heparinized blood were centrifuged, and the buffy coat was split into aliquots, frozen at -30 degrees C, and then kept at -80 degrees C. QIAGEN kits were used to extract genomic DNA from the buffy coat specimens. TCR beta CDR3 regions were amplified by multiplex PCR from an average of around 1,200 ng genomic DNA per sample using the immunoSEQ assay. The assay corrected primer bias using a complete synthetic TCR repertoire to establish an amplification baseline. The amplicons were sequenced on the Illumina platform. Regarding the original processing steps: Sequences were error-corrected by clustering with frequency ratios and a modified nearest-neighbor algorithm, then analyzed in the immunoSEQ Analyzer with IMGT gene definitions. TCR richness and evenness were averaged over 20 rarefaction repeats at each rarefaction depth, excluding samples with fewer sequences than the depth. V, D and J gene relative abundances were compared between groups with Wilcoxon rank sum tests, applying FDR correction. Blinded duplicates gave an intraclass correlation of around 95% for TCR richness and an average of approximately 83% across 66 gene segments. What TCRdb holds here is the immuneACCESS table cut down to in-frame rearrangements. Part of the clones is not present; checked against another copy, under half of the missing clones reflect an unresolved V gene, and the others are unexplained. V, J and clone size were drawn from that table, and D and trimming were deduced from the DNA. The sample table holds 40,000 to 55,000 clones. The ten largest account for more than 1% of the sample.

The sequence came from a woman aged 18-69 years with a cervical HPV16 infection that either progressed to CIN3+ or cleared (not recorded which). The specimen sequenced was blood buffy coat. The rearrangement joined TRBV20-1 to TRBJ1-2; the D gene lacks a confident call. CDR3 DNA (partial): TGCAGTGCCCGAGCGGCCGGGGTGAACTATGGC. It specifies CSARAAGVNYG. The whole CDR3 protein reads CSARAAGVNYGYTF.